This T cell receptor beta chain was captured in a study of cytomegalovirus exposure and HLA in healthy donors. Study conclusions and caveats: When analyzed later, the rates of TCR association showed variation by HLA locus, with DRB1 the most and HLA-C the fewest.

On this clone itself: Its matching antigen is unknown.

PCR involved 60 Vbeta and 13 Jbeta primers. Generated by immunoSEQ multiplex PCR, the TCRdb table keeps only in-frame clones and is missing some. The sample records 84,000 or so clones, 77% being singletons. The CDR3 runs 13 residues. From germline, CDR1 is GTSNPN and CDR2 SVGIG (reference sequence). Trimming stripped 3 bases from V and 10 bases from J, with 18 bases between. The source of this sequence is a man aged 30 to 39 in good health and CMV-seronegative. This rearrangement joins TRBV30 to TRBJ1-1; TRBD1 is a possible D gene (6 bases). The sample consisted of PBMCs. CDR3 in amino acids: CAWRADSQRRAFF. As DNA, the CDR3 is TGTGCCTGGAGGGCGGACAGTCAACGCCGAGCTTTCTTT.